This TCR beta chain was observed in a study of CD8+ T cells in alopecia areata. Background on the study: Each day, treated patients took oral tofacitinib twice, at 5 to 10 mg per dose. Tofacitinib treatment spanned 6 to 18 months, with 6 months off drug afterward.

Extracted from the samples, RNA was reverse transcribed into cDNA to serve as the sequencing template. Measured with immunoSEQ multiplex PCR; TCRdb has only the in-frame clones, and not every one. The table includes about 150,000 clones, roughly 50% detected once. V was cut by 1 base and J by 6 bases, with 13 bases left in between. The CDR3 has 14 amino acids. Germline assignment: CDR1 SEHNR and CDR2 FQNEAQ (reference sequence). This clone was recorded a few times. Peripheral blood and lesional scalp punch biopsies were taken from alopecia areata patients. The receptor's source is a human donor with alopecia areata. Input material: CD4+ T cells sorted from blood. V usage is TRBV7-9 and J usage is TRBJ2-7, with D possibly called TRBD1 or TRBD2 (5 bases each). Written as DNA, the CDR3 is TGTGCCAGCAGCTTAGGAGGGGTTTCTAGCGAGCAGTACTTC. Its translation is CASSLGGVSSEQYF.